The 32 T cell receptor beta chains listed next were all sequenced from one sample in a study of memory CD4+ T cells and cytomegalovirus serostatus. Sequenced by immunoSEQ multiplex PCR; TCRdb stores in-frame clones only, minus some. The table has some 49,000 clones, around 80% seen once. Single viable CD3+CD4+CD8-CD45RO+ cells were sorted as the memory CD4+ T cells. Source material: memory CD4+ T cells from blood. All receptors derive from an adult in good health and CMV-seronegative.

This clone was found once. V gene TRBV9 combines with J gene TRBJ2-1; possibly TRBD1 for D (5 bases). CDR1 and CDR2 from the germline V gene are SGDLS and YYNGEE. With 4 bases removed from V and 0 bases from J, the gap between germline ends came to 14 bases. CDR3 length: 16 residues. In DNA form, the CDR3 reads TGTGCCAGCAGCCCGGACATCCTGAGCTCCTACAATGAGCAGTTCTTC. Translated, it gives CASSPDILSSYNEQFF.

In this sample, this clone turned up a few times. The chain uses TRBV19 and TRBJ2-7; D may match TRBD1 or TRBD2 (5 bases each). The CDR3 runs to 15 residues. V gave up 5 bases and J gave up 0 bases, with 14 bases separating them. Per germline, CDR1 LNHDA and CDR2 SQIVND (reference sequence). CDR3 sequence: CASSVRDVASYEQYF. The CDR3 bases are TGTGCCAGTAGTGTCCGGGACGTAGCCTCCTACGAGCAGTACTTC.

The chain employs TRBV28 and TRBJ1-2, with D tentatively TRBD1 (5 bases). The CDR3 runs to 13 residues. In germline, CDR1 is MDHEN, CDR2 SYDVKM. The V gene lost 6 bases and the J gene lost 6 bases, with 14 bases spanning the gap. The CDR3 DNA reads TGTGCCAGCAGCCCTGGGGGGAGGGATGGCTACACCTTC. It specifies CASSPGGRDGYTF.

CDR3 DNA: TGTGCCAGCAGCTTAGGGACAGGGGTAGATCAGCCCCAGCATTTT. Translating gives CASSLGTGVDQPQHF. This sequence joins TRBV11-2 and TRBJ1-5; 9 bases map to TRBD1. V gave up 1 base and J gave up 5 bases; unmatched junction bases: 3. The germline CDR1 and CDR2 sequences are SGHAT and FQNNGV. This CDR3 region has 15 residues.

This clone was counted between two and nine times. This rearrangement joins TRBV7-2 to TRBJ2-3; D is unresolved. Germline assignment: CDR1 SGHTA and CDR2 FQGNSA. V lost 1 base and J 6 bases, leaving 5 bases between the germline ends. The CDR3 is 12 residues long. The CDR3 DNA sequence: TGTGCCAGCAGCTTAGGGTGGGATACGCAGTATTTT. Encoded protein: CASSLGWDTQYF.

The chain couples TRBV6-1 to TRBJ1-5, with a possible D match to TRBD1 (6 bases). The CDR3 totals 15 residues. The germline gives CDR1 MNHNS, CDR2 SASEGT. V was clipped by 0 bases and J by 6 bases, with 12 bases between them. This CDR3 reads CASSEANREAQPQHF. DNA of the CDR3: TGTGCCAGCAGTGAAGCGAACAGGGAGGCTCAGCCCCAGCATTTT.

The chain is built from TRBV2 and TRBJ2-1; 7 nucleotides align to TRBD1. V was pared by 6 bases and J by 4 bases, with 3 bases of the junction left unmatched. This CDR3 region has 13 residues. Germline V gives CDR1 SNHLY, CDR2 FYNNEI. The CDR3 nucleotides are TGTGCCAGCAGGCGGACAGGATACAATGAGCAGTTCTTC. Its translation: CASRRTGYNEQFF.

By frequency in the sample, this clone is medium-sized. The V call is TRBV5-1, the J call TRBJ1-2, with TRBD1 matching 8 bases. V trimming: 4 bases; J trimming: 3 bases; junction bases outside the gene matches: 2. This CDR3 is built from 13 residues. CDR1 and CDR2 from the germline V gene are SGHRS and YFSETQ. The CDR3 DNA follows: TGCGCCAGCAGCCGGGACAGGTACTATGGCTACACCTTC. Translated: CASSRDRYYGYTF.

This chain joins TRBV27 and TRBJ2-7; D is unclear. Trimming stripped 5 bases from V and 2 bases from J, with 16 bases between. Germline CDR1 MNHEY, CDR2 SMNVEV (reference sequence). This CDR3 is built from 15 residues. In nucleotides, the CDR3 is TGTGCCAGCAGTCCCCCGGAGAGTGGGGCCTACGAGCAGTACTTC. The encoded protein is CASSPPESGAYEQYF.

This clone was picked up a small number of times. The CDR3 DNA sequence: TGTGCCAGCAGGGAAGAAGGCCGGCTGAACACTGAAGCTTTCTTT. Its translation is CASREEGRLNTEAFF. J is TRBJ1-1 and V is TRBV28, with D unclear. This CDR3 has 15 amino acids. Germline CDR1 MDHEN, CDR2 SYDVKM. Trimming stripped 6 bases from V and 0 bases from J, with 14 bases between. The full variable domain, in which reference TRBV28 and TRBJ1-1 provide the parts outside the CDR3, is DVKVTQSSRYLVKRTGEKVFLECVQDMDHENMFWYRQDPGLGLRLIYFSYDVKMKEKGDIPEGYSVSREKKERFSLILESASTNQTSMYLCASREEGRLNTEAFFGQGTRLTVV.

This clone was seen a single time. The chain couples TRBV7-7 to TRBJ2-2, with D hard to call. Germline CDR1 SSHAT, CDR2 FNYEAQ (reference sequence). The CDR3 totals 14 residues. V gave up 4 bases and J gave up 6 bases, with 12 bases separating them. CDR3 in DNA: TGTGCCAGCAGCTCTCTGGGCCTAGCCGGGGAGCTGTTTTTT. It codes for CASSSLGLAGELFF.

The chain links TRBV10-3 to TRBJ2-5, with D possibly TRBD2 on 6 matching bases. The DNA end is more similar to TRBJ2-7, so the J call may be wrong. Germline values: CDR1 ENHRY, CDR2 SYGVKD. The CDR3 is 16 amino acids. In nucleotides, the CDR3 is TGTGCCATCAGCCCCCAAGCGGGCGGAAGCTCCTACGAGCAGTACTTC. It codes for CAISPQAGGSSYEQYF.

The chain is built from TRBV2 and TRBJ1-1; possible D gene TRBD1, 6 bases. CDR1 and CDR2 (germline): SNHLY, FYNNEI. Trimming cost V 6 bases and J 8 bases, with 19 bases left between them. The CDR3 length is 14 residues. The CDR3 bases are TGTGCCAGCAGGGATGAAAACAGGGCATTGGAAGCTTTCTTT. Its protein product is CASRDENRALEAFF. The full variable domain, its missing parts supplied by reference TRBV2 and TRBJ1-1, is EPEVTQTPSHQVTQMGQEVILRCVPISNHLYFYWYRQILGQKVEFLVSFYNNEISEKSEIFDDQFSVERPDGSNFTLKIRSTKLEDSAMYFCASRDENRALEAFFGQGTRLTVV.

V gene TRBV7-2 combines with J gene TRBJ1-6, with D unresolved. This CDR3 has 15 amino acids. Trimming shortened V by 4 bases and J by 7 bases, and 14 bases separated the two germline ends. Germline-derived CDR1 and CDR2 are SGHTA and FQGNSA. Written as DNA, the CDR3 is TGTGCCAGCAGCTCCCAGCGGGCGGGGAATTCACCCCTCCACTTT. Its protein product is CASSSQRAGNSPLHF.

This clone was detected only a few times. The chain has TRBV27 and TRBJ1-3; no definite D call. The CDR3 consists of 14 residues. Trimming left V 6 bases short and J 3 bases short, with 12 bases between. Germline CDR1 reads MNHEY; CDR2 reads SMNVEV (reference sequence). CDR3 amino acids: CASSTHRLGNTIYF. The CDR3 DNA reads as TGTGCCAGCAGCACGCATAGACTTGGAAACACCATATATTTT.

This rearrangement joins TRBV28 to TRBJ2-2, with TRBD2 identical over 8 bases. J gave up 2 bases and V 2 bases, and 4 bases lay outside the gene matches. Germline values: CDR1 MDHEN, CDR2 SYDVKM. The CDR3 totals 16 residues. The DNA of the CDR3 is TGTGCCAGCAGTTTAGCTAGCGGGCTTAACACCGGGGAGCTGTTTTTT. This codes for CASSLASGLNTGELFF.

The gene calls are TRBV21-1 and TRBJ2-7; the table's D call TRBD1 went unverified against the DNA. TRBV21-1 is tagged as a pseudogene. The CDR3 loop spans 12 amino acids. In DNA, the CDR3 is TGTGCCAGCAGCACAACAGGGAACGAGCAGTACTTC. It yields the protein CASSTTGNEQYF.

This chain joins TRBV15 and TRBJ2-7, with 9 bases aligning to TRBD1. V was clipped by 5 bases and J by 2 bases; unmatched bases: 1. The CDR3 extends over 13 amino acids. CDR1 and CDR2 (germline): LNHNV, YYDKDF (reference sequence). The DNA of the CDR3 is TGTGCCACCAGCTGGGACAGGGCCTACGAGCAGTACTTC. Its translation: CATSWDRAYEQYF.

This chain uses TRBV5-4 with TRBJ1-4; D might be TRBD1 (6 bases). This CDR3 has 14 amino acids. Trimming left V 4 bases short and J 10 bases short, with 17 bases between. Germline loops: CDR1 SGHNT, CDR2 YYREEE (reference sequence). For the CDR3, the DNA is TGTGCCAGCAGCCTCCAGGGGTTCAGTGGAAAACTGTTTTTT. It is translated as CASSLQGFSGKLFF.

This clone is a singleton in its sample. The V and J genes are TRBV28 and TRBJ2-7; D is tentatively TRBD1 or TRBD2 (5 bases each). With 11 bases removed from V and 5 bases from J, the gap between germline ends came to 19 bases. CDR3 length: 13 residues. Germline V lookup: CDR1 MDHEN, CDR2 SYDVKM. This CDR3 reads CAGKRQGFDEQYF. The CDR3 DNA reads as TGTGCCGGGAAGCGGCAGGGTTTTGACGAGCAGTACTTC.

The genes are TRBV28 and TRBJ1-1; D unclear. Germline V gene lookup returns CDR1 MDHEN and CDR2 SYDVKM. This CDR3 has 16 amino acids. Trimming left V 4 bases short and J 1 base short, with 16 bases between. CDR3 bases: TGTGCCAGCAGTTCCTACTGGACCTACCGGAACACTGAAGCTTTCTTT. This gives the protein CASSSYWTYRNTEAFF.

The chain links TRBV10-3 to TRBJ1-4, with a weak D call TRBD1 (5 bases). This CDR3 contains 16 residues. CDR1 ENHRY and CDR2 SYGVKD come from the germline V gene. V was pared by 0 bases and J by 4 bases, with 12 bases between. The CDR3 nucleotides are TGTGCCATCAGTGAGTCTCGTCCGGACAATAATGAAAAACTGTTTTTT. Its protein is CAISESRPDNNEKLFF.

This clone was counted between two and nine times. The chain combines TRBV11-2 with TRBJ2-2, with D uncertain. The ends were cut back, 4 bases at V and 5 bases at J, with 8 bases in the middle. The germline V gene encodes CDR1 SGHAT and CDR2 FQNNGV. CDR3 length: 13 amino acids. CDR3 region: CASSSARTGELFF. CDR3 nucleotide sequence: TGTGCCAGCAGCTCCGCGAGGACCGGGGAGCTGTTTTTT.

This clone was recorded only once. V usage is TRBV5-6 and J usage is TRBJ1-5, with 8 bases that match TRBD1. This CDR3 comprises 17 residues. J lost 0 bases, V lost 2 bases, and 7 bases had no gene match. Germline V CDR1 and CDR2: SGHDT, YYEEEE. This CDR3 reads CASSFWTGRLSNQPQHF. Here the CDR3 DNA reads TGTGCCAGCAGCTTCTGGACAGGGAGGCTTAGCAATCAGCCCCAGCATTTT.

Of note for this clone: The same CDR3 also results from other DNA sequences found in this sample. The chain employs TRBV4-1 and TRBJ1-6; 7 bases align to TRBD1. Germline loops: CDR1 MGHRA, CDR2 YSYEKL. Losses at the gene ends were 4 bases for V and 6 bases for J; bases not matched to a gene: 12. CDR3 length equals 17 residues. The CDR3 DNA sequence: TGCGCCAGCAGCCGCGGCACAGGGGCCGAGCCTAATTCACCCCTCCACTTT. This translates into CASSRGTGAEPNSPLHF.

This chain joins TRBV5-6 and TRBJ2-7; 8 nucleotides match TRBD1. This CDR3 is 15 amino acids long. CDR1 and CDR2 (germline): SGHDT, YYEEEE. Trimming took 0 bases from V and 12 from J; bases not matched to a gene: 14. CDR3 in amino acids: CASSLATDRVSKRYF. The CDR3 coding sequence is TGTGCCAGCAGCTTGGCCACGGACAGGGTGTCCAAGCGGTACTTC.

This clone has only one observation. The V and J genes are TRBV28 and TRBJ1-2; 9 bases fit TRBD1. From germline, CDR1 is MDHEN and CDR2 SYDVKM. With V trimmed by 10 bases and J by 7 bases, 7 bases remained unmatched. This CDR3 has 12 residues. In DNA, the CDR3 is TGTGCCACCCAACAGGGGGCAAGTGGCTACACCTTC. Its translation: CATQQGASGYTF.

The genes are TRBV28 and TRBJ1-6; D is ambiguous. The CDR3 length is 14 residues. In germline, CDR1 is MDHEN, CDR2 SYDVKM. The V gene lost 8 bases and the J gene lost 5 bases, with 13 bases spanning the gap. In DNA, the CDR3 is TGTGCCAGCGGGCCTCATTCGAATAATTCACCCCTCCACTTT. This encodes CASGPHSNNSPLHF.

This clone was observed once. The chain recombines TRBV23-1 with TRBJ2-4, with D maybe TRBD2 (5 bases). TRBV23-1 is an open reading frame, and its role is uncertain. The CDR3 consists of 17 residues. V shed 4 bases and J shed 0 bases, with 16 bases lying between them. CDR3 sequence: CASSRGRPREAKNIQYF. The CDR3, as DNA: TGCGCCAGCAGTCGAGGGCGGCCTAGGGAAGCCAAAAACATTCAGTACTTC.

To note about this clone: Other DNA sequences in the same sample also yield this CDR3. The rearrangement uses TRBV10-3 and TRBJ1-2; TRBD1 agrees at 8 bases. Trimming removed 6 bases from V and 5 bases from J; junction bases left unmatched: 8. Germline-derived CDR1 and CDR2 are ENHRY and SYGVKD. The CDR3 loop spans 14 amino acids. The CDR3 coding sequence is TGTGCCATCAGAACCGACAGGGGAGGATATGGCTACACCTTC. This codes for CAIRTDRGGYGYTF.

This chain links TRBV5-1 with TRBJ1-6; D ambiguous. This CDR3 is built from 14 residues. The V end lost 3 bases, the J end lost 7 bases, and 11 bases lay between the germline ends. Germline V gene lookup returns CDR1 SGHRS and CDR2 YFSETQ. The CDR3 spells CASSSYELNSPLHF. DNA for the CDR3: TGCGCCAGCAGCTCCTACGAATTAAATTCACCCCTCCACTTT. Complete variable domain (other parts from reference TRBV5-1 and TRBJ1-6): KAGVTQTPRYLIKTRGQQVTLSCSPISGHRSVSWYQQTPGQGLQFLFEYFSETQRNKGNFPGRFSGRQFSNSRSEMNVSTLELGDSALYLCASSSYELNSPLHFGNGTRLTVT.

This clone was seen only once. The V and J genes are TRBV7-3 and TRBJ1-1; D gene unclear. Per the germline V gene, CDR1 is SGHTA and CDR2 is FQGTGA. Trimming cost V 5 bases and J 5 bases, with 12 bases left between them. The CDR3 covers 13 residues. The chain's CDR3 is CASSPRRRTEAFF. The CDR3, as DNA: TGTGCCAGCAGCCCTAGACGGAGGACTGAAGCTTTCTTT.